The 15 T cell receptor beta chains below come from one sample, sequenced in a study of blood T cells in healthy people across ages. A second PCR, run for about 7 to 11 cycles, used a sample-barcoded 5' primer plus a J-beta primer mix. TCRdb called the 5' RACE reads again in MiXCR, with one record for every CDR3 protein. The table records some 800,000 distinct CDR3 sequences, 40% to 50% of them present only once. Specimen: blood. The source is a man between 60 and 75 years old in good health.

This clonotype occurred a few times. The V gene is TRBV6-5, the J gene TRBJ1-1; D not resolved. V was clipped by 6 bases and J by 1 base, with 12 bases between them. This CDR3 has 14 amino acids. The germline gives CDR1 MNHEY, CDR2 SVGAGI. The CDR3 DNA follows: TGTGCCAGCAGCCAGGTGGCCGGGAACACTGAAGCTTTCTTT. Translation: CASSQVAGNTEAFF.

Ten or more counts support this clonotype. The gene calls are TRBV12-3 or TRBV12-4 and TRBJ2-7, with TRBD2 matching over 8 bases. V gave up 6 bases and J gave up 3 bases; unmatched junction bases: 7. The CDR3 totals 14 residues. CDR3 sequence reads: CASSLLAASYEQYF. In DNA, the CDR3 is TGTGCCAGCAGCTTACTAGCGGCCAGCTACGAGCAGTACTTC.

This clonotype was counted ten times or more. CDR3 coding DNA: TGTGCCACCAAGGGGACAGGGGTGTATGAGACCCAGTACTTC. Amino acid sequence: CATKGTGVYETQYF. The J gene is TRBJ2-5, the V gene TRBV6-5; 10 bases align to TRBD1. The germline V gene encodes CDR1 MNHEY and CDR2 SVGAGI. Trimming at V came to 10 bases and at J to 5 bases, leaving 10 bases not matched to a gene. The CDR3 covers 14 residues.

Only a few counts were recorded for this clonotype. V usage is TRBV27 and J usage is TRBJ1-2, with D perhaps matching TRBD1 (5 bases). The CDR3 covers 16 residues. CDR1 MNHEY and CDR2 SMNVEV come from the germline V gene (reference sequence). V lost 2 bases and J 2 bases, leaving 15 bases between the germline ends. This CDR3 is CASSLNGAETNYGYTF. The CDR3 DNA is TGTGCCAGCAGTTTAAATGGGGCTGAAACCAACTATGGCTACACCTTC.

This clonotype was detected a few times. The V call is TRBV20-1, the J call TRBJ2-1, with D maybe TRBD1 (6 bases). Germline V gene sequence: CDR1 DFQATT, CDR2 SNEGSKA (reference sequence). The germline V and J ends were trimmed by 5 bases and 5 bases, with 16 bases remaining between them. This CDR3 comprises 14 residues. CDR3 amino acids: CSALRGWLNNEQFF. The CDR3 DNA follows: TGCAGTGCTTTAAGGGGGTGGTTGAACAATGAGCAGTTCTTC.

The V and J genes are TRBV7-9 and TRBJ2-1, with TRBD2 as a possible D gene (5 bases). Between the trimmed V and J ends, which lost 6 bases and 0 bases, there was a span of 18 bases. Germline V gene sequence: CDR1 SEHNR, CDR2 FQNEAQ (reference sequence). This CDR3 contains 17 residues. The CDR3 here is CASSPVGNRDSYNEQFF. CDR3 DNA sequence: TGTGCCAGCAGTCCCGTGGGAAACCGGGACTCCTACAATGAGCAGTTCTTC.

This chain connects TRBV5-1 to TRBJ2-1; D might be TRBD1 or TRBD2, each matching 6 bases. Germline CDR1 SGHRS, CDR2 YFSETQ. V shed 2 bases and J shed 9 bases, with 18 bases lying between them. CDR3 length equals 15 residues. The CDR3 nucleotides read TGCGCCAGCAGCTTCACTACAGGGAGGAGTAGTGAGCAGTTCTTC. It codes for CASSFTTGRSSEQFF.

This clonotype was detected only a few times. This chain connects TRBV4-2 to TRBJ1-2; TRBD1 might be the D (5 bases). The germline V gene has CDR1 LGHNA and CDR2 YNFKEQ. The CDR3 extends over 13 amino acids. The ends were cut back, 0 bases at V and 7 bases at J, with 9 bases in the middle. CDR3 DNA: TGTGCCAGCAGCCAAGAAACAGGATTTGGCTACACCTTC. Translating gives CASSQETGFGYTF.

The rearrangement links TRBV30 to TRBJ2-7; 10 nucleotides align to TRBD2. The V segment lost 5 bases and the J segment 3 bases; nucleotides outside the gene matches: 4. Germline CDR1 is GTSNPN and CDR2 is SVGIG (reference sequence). The CDR3 runs to 13 residues. The CDR3 DNA reads as TGTGCCTGGTCTAGCGGGGGAGACTACGAGCAGTACTTC. It yields the protein CAWSSGGDYEQYF.

V usage is TRBV14 and J usage is TRBJ1-2; D may be TRBD1 (5 bases). This CDR3 has 13 amino acids. Trimming removed 1 base from V and 8 bases from J, with 11 bases in between. CDR1 and CDR2 (germline): SGHDN, FVKESK. CDR3 residues: CASSQGLGVGYTF. DNA for the CDR3: TGTGCCAGCAGCCAAGGTTTAGGGGTGGGCTACACCTTC.

This clonotype was detected a few times. The rearrangement joins TRBV5-6 to TRBJ1-1; TRBD1 matches 11 bases. Trimming at V came to 3 bases and at J to 6 bases, leaving 4 bases not matched to a gene. Germline-derived CDR1 and CDR2 are SGHDT and YYEEEE. This CDR3 has 14 residues. DNA of the CDR3: TGTGCCAGCAGCTGGGGACAGGGGGGATCTGAAGCTTTCTTT. This translates into CASSWGQGGSEAFF.

This chain links TRBV4-3 with TRBJ1-1; unclear D gene. The CDR3 covers 12 residues. The germline V gene encodes CDR1 LGHNA and CDR2 YSLEER. V lost 0 bases and J lost 4, with 3 bases in between. CDR3 in amino acids: CASSQDATEAFF. The CDR3 DNA follows: TGCGCCAGCAGCCAAGATGCCACTGAAGCTTTCTTT.

This clonotype was seen only a few times. The chain recombines TRBV6-1 with TRBJ2-1; 7 nucleotides agree with TRBD2. V lost 7 bases, J lost 0 bases, and 9 bases stayed unmatched. The CDR3 runs 16 residues. Germline V CDR1 and CDR2: MNHNS, SASEGT. The CDR3 DNA sequence: TGTGCCAGCACCCCAATGGGGGGGGGCTCCTACAATGAGCAGTTCTTC. Encoded protein: CASTPMGGGSYNEQFF.

J is TRBJ2-2 and V is TRBV12-3 or TRBV12-4; D not resolved. The CDR3 is 15 amino acids. V lost 3 bases, J lost 4 bases, and 12 bases lay in between. The CDR3: CASSFRPLITGELFF. The CDR3 DNA reads as TGTGCCAGCAGTTTTAGACCTCTGATCACCGGGGAGCTGTTTTTT.

This chain joins TRBV12-3 or TRBV12-4 and TRBJ1-2; possibly TRBD1 for D (5 bases). The CDR3 runs to 15 residues. V shed 5 bases and J shed 4 bases, with 17 bases lying between them. CDR3 protein: CASSNRDAGRYGYTF. CDR3 nucleotides: TGTGCCAGCAGTAACCGGGACGCCGGACGCTATGGCTACACCTTC.